The 31 T cell receptor beta chains given below trace back to one sample, sequenced in a study of control samples from healthy donors and cancer patients. Data came from immunoSEQ multiplex PCR; TCRdb stores just in-frame clones and leaves some out. The sample has roughly 180,000 clones, just under 95% seen once. The sequencing sample was made of blood. The receptors were sampled from a woman aged 60-75 years in good health.

The chain couples TRBV6-4 to TRBJ1-2; TRBD1 might be the D (5 bases). Germline CDR1 reads MRHNA; CDR2 reads SNTAGT. The V end was cut by 3 bases, the J end by 3 bases, with 14 bases between. The CDR3 runs 15 residues. CDR3 DNA: TGTGCCAGCAGTGAGGTCGCAGGGATTCACTATGGCTACACCTTC. Translated: CASSEVAGIHYGYTF.

This clone has only one observation. This chain joins TRBV4-1 and TRBJ1-1, with 9 bases matching TRBD1. This CDR3 region has 14 residues. Trimming removed 2 bases from V and 5 bases from J; junction bases left unmatched: 3. Germline loops: CDR1 MGHRA, CDR2 YSYEKL. The DNA for the CDR3 is TGCGCCAGCAGCCAAAGACAGGGGGGGACTGAAGCTTTCTTT. Encoded protein: CASSQRQGGTEAFF.

The rearrangement uses TRBV5-1 and TRBJ1-5; TRBD1 matches 9 bases. Germline V CDR1 and CDR2: SGHRS, YFSETQ. The V gene end was trimmed by 4 bases and the J gene end by 4 bases; junction bases not matched to a gene: 3. The CDR3 has 14 residues. CDR3 DNA sequence: TGCGCCAGCAGCAAAGGACAGGGGAATCAGCCCCAGCATTTT. Its protein is CASSKGQGNQPQHF.

Points on this clone: Other DNA variants within this sample encode the same CDR3. This chain links TRBV6-1 with TRBJ1-1; D ambiguous. Germline values: CDR1 MNHNS, CDR2 SASEGT. The CDR3 has 14 residues. V lost 2 bases to trimming and J lost 5 bases, with 12 bases between them. The CDR3 is CASSEYWVNTEAFF. The CDR3 DNA sequence: TGTGCCAGCAGTGAATACTGGGTTAATACTGAAGCTTTCTTT.

The chain has TRBV7-8 and TRBJ1-5; 8 bases are a match to TRBD1. This CDR3 contains 14 residues. CDR1 is SGHVS and CDR2 is FQNEAQ in the germline V gene. Trimming removed 2 bases from V and 7 bases from J; junction bases left unmatched: 4. CDR3 nucleotides: TGTGCCAGCAGCTTATCGGACAGGGACCAGCCCCAGCATTTT. Translating gives CASSLSDRDQPQHF.

This sequence joins TRBV5-1 and TRBJ1-6; 8 nucleotides align to TRBD1. Trimming removed 0 bases from V and 10 bases from J; junction bases left unmatched: 6. The CDR3 length is 15 residues. In germline, CDR1 is SGHRS, CDR2 YFSETQ. The CDR3 region has the DNA TGCGCCAGCAGCTTGGGGCAGGGGGCACAATCACCCCTCCACTTT. It specifies CASSLGQGAQSPLHF. Using reference TRBV5-1 and TRBJ1-6 for the parts outside the CDR3, the full variable domain is KAGVTQTPRYLIKTRGQQVTLSCSPISGHRSVSWYQQTPGQGLQFLFEYFSETQRNKGNFPGRFSGRQFSNSRSEMNVSTLELGDSALYLCASSLGQGAQSPLHFGNGTRLTVT.

The V gene is TRBV27, the J gene TRBJ1-4; no clear D. V was clipped by 4 bases and J by 5 bases, with 5 bases between them. CDR3 length: 12 amino acids. Per the germline V gene, CDR1 is MNHEY and CDR2 is SMNVEV (reference sequence). This chain's CDR3 is CASSSRNEKLFF. In nucleotides, the CDR3 is TGTGCCAGCAGTTCCAGAAATGAAAAACTGTTTTTT. Based on the CDR3 plus reference TRBV27 and TRBJ1-4, the full variable domain is EAQVTQNPRYLITVTGKKLTVTCSQNMNHEYMSWYRQDPGLGLRQIYYSMNVEVTDKGDVPEGYKVSRKEKRNFPLILESPSPNQTSLYFCASSSRNEKLFFGSGTQLSVL.

The genes are TRBV3-1 (or the pseudogene TRBV3-2) and TRBJ2-5, with no clear D. This CDR3 has 15 amino acids. Germline values: CDR1 LGHDT, CDR2 YNNKEL (reference sequence). Trimming shortened V by 2 bases and J by 6 bases, and 16 bases separated the two germline ends. CDR3 region: CASSQIPEGPQTQYF. DNA for the CDR3: TGTGCCAGCAGCCAAATCCCGGAAGGGCCTCAGACCCAGTACTTC.

The V call is TRBV9, the J call TRBJ2-3; D uncertain. The CDR3 runs to 16 residues. Germline lookup yields CDR1 SGDLS and CDR2 YYNGEE. The V and J ends lost 0 bases and 0 bases respectively, with 11 bases between them. CDR3 amino acids: CASSVGTASSTDTQYF. The CDR3 nucleotides are TGTGCCAGCAGCGTAGGGACGGCCTCTAGCACAGATACGCAGTATTTT.

The V and J genes are TRBV12-3 or TRBV12-4 and TRBJ1-1, with TRBD1 as a possible D gene (6 bases). This CDR3 region has 13 residues. Deletions cut 7 bases from V and 3 bases from J, with 12 bases between. CDR3 region: CASILQGYTEAFF. CDR3 DNA: TGTGCCAGCATTTTGCAGGGGTACACTGAAGCTTTCTTT.

This clone was seen a single time. The J gene is TRBJ1-2, the V gene TRBV19; D uncertain. Trimming shortened V by 6 bases and J by 5 bases, and 22 bases separated the two germline ends. CDR1 and CDR2 from the germline V gene are LNHDA and SQIVND (reference sequence). The CDR3 extends over 16 amino acids. CDR3 nucleotide sequence: TGTGCCAGTAGGCCCCACGCGGAGGTCGGGCCGTATGGCTACACCTTC. This encodes CASRPHAEVGPYGYTF.

This chain uses TRBV5-1 with TRBJ1-1; 7 bases are a match to TRBD1. The CDR3 consists of 15 residues. V gave up 2 bases and J gave up 1 base; unmatched junction bases: 5. Germline V gene lookup returns CDR1 SGHRS and CDR2 YFSETQ. CDR3 in amino acids: CASSFSGGSNTEAFF. CDR3 nucleotide sequence: TGCGCCAGCAGCTTCTCAGGGGGGTCGAACACTGAAGCTTTCTTT.

The rearrangement joins TRBV9 to TRBJ2-3; possible D gene TRBD1, 5 bases. The germline V gene encodes CDR1 SGDLS and CDR2 YYNGEE. V lost 2 bases and J 1 base, leaving 14 bases between the germline ends. The CDR3 is 16 amino acids. CDR3 DNA: TGTGCCAGCAGCGTCTGGGGCAGCTATGGCACAGATACGCAGTATTTT. Its protein is CASSVWGSYGTDTQYF.

V gene TRBV12-5 combines with J gene TRBJ2-3; D call uncertain. Germline values: CDR1 LGHNT, CDR2 FRNRAP. Trimming stripped 6 bases from V and 2 bases from J, with 3 bases between. This CDR3 is built from 11 residues. CDR3 in amino acids: CASGPTDTQYF. The CDR3, as DNA: TGTGCTAGTGGCCCCACAGATACGCAGTATTTT. The variable domain in full, with the rest retrieved from reference TRBV12-5 and TRBJ2-3, is DARVTQTPRHKVTEMGQEVTMRCQPILGHNTVFWYRQTMMQGLELLAYFRNRAPLDDSGMPKDRFSAEMPDATLATLKIQPSEPRDSAVYFCASGPTDTQYFGPGTRLTVL.

The chain employs TRBV25-1 and TRBJ2-1; 8 bases map to TRBD2. The CDR3 consists of 16 residues. V lost 1 base, J lost 5 bases, and 7 bases stayed unmatched. CDR1 and CDR2 (germline): MGHDK, SYGVNS. The CDR3 DNA is TGTGCCAGCAGTGAATTAAGCGGGGGCCCCCACAATGAGCAGTTCTTC. Amino acid sequence: CASSELSGGPHNEQFF.

This clone was observed once. The CDR3 is CASSLAGTVYNEQFF. DNA for the CDR3: TGTGCCAGCAGTCTCGCCGGGACAGTCTACAATGAGCAGTTCTTC. This sequence joins TRBV6-2 or TRBV6-3 and TRBJ2-1; 7 bases line up with TRBD1. The germline CDR1 and CDR2 sequences are MNHEY and SVGEGT. The CDR3 length is 15 residues. Unmatched junction bases numbered 7, after V lost 5 bases and J lost 3 bases.

This rearrangement joins TRBV10-3 to TRBJ1-1; D might be TRBD1 (5 bases). The CDR3 consists of 12 residues. The ends were cut back, 2 bases at V and 10 bases at J, with 11 bases in the middle. CDR1 ENHRY and CDR2 SYGVKD come from the germline V gene. The CDR3, as DNA: TGTGCCATCAGTGAGCTGGCCGGGACAGCTTTCTTT. Amino acid sequence: CAISELAGTAFF.

The chain combines TRBV19 with TRBJ1-1; 10 bases agree with TRBD1. The CDR3 totals 14 residues. The germline gives CDR1 LNHDA, CDR2 SQIVND (reference sequence). After removal of 4 bases from V and 5 bases from J, the junction contained 4 bases not matched to a gene. The CDR3 reads CASSRPGQGTEAFF. The CDR3 DNA reads TGTGCCAGTAGTAGGCCGGGACAGGGGACTGAAGCTTTCTTT.

The V and J genes are TRBV7-3 and TRBJ1-1; D is unclear. Trimming took off 3 bases at V and 0 bases at J, with 5 bases between the two ends. The CDR3 length is 13 residues. Germline CDR1 and CDR2: SGHTA and FQGTGA. CDR3 amino acids: CASSFAVNTEAFF. The CDR3 nucleotides are TGTGCCAGCAGCTTCGCAGTGAACACTGAAGCTTTCTTT.

The V and J genes are TRBV3-1 (or the pseudogene TRBV3-2) and TRBJ1-5; D is ambiguous. Trimming took off 1 base at V and 4 bases at J, with 8 bases between the two ends. The CDR3 has 14 residues. The germline gives CDR1 LGHDT, CDR2 YNNKEL (reference sequence). CDR3 in DNA: TGTGCCAGCAGCCAAGGGCGGTGGAATCAGCCCCAGCATTTT. Translated, it gives CASSQGRWNQPQHF.

V is TRBV11-3 and J is TRBJ2-1; D not resolved. The CDR3 spans 15 residues. CDR1 is SGHNT, CDR2 YENEEA, per germline. The V end lost 0 bases, the J end lost 0 bases, and 6 bases lay between the germline ends. The CDR3 sequence is CASSLDRDSYNEQFF. Written as DNA, the CDR3 is TGTGCCAGCAGCTTAGATCGTGACTCCTACAATGAGCAGTTCTTC.

This chain joins TRBV19 and TRBJ2-7, with 8 bases matching TRBD2. The trim removed 5 bases at V and 1 base at J, leaving 4 bases unmatched. CDR1 is LNHDA, CDR2 SQIVND, per germline (reference sequence). CDR3 length: 14 amino acids. The CDR3 here is CASSVSGVSYEQYF. Written as DNA, the CDR3 is TGTGCCAGTAGTGTTAGCGGGGTTTCCTACGAGCAGTACTTC.

The chain has TRBV14 and TRBJ2-3, with D unclear. Germline lookup yields CDR1 SGHDN and CDR2 FVKESK. Trimming pared 0 bases from V and 5 bases from J, leaving 15 bases between. The CDR3 loop spans 16 amino acids. The DNA of the CDR3 is TGTGCCAGCAGCCAAGATCTTTGGAAGGGCCAAGATACGCAGTATTTT. Encoded protein: CASSQDLWKGQDTQYF.

As concerns this clone: Different DNA sequences within this sample yield the same CDR3. DNA for the CDR3: TGTGCCAGCTCACAGGGACAGGGAAACACTGAAGCTTTCTTT. This gives the protein CASSQGQGNTEAFF. This chain joins TRBV18 and TRBJ1-1, with 9 bases that match TRBD1. The CDR3 extends over 14 amino acids. With 4 bases clipped from V and 2 bases from J, the junction kept 2 bases outside the gene matches. In germline, CDR1 is KGHSH, CDR2 LQKENI. Filled out from reference TRBV18 and TRBJ1-1, the complete variable domain reads NAGVMQNPRHLVRRRGQEARLRCSPMKGHSHVYWYRQLPEEGLKFMVYLQKENIIDESGMPKERFSAEFPKEGPSILRIQQVVRGDSAAYFCASSQGQGNTEAFFGQGTRLTVV.

The chain combines TRBV18 with TRBJ1-1; 7 positions match TRBD1. The V gene's germline CDR1 is KGHSH and CDR2 LQKENI. V dropped 0 bases and J dropped 11; count of bases not matched to a gene: 9. This CDR3 region has 14 residues. The DNA of the CDR3 is TGTGCCAGCTCACCACCGGACAGGCCCGCGGCGGCTTTCTTT. Translated, it gives CASSPPDRPAAAFF.

This clone appeared a single time. The chain carries TRBV20-1 and TRBJ2-7; 10 nucleotides align to TRBD2. V shed 3 bases and J 3 bases; nucleotides not matched to a gene: 5. Germline V gene lookup returns CDR1 DFQATT and CDR2 SNEGSKA (reference sequence). The CDR3 runs to 14 residues. For the CDR3, the DNA is TGCAGTGCTAGTCCTCGGACTAGCGGCTACGAGCAGTACTTC. Translating it yields CSASPRTSGYEQYF.

The chain combines TRBV11-3 with TRBJ2-5, with D possibly matching TRBD2 (6 bases). CDR3 size: 17 residues. Trimming shortened V by 4 bases and J by 4 bases, and 22 bases separated the two germline ends. The germline gives CDR1 SGHNT, CDR2 YENEEA. The CDR3 sequence: CASSWTTGTAGLETQYF. The CDR3 region has the DNA TGTGCCAGCAGCTGGACTACCGGGACCGCCGGGCTAGAGACCCAGTACTTC.

This CDR3 is CASSSGPTFYGYTF. As DNA, the CDR3 is TGTGCCAGCAGCTCGGGACCTACCTTCTATGGCTACACCTTC. The chain carries TRBV7-2 and TRBJ1-2, with TRBD1 as a possible D gene (5 bases). This CDR3 is 14 amino acids long. CDR1 SGHTA and CDR2 FQGNSA come from the germline V gene. Trimming pared 4 bases from V and 4 bases from J, leaving 13 bases between. The full variable domain, its missing parts supplied by reference TRBV7-2 and TRBJ1-2, is GAGVSQSPSNKVTEKGKDVELRCDPISGHTALYWYRQSLGQGLEFLIYFQGNSAPDKSGLPSDRFSAERTGGSVSTLTIQRTQQEDSAVYLCASSSGPTFYGYTFGSGTRLTVV.

This clone was seen only once. The CDR3 DNA reads as TGTGCCAGCAAAAACAGGGGTATTCATGAGCAGTTCTTC. It translates to CASKNRGIHEQFF. The rearrangement uses TRBV6-5 and TRBJ2-1; 7 bases line up with TRBD1. Germline V gene sequence: CDR1 MNHEY, CDR2 SVGAGI. The CDR3 is 13 amino acids. V lost 7 bases to trimming and J lost 8 bases; unmatched junction nucleotides: 8.

The rearrangement joins TRBV5-4 to TRBJ1-2, with 7 nucleotides matching TRBD1. V gave up 3 bases and J gave up 4 bases; unmatched junction bases: 6. There are 14 residues in the CDR3. The germline CDR1 and CDR2 sequences are SGHNT and YYREEE (reference sequence). The CDR3 bases are TGTGCCAGCAGCTCTAGGACAGGCCTCTATGGCTACACCTTC. Its translation is CASSSRTGLYGYTF.

The rearrangement uses TRBV4-3 and TRBJ1-1; D gene uncertain. The CDR3 is 15 amino acids. Trimming removed 4 bases from V and 5 bases from J, with 17 bases in between. CDR1 is LGHNA, CDR2 YSLEER, per germline. CDR3 loop: CASSRTWVVLTEAFF. The CDR3 nucleotides read TGCGCCAGCAGCCGTACCTGGGTGGTTCTGACTGAAGCTTTCTTT.